One and the same sample provided the 23 T cell receptor beta chains below, sequenced in a study of post-analysis software for immune sequencing data (dated by TCRdb to the mid-2010s). Overall study results and their limits: Patients showed significantly higher frequencies than controls for 4 or 5 TRBV segments, among them TRBV5-6, TRBV5-1 and TRBV20-1.

The library was prepared using PCR. The sequencer was an Illumina HiSeq 2500. To reduce PCR and sequencing biases, unique molecular identifiers were incorporated into the TCR beta cDNA libraries. TCRdb reran the public reads through fastp at Q25 and MiXCR, keeping productive beta chains. Rows with one shared CDR3 protein collapse into an entry with the most common genes and DNA. The sample includes roughly 800,000 distinct CDR3 sequences, with around 45% observed a single time. The ten top clones hold 4.9% of the sample. No antigen has been identified for these receptors. Sequenced material: blood. All receptors come from a girl between 5 and 17 years old with multiple sclerosis.

The chain has TRBV24-1 and TRBJ2-3; D perhaps matches TRBD1 (6 bases). V gave up 3 bases and J gave up 9 bases, with 15 bases separating them. The CDR3 sequence is 14 residues long. CDR1 KGHDR and CDR2 SFDVKD come from the germline V gene. CDR3 protein: CATSDVGQRGTQYF. The CDR3 DNA reads TGTGCCACCAGTGATGTCGGACAGAGGGGGACGCAGTATTTT.

This clonotype was counted between two and nine times. The gene calls are TRBV7-9 and TRBJ2-7; a possible D gene is TRBD2 (5 bases). This CDR3 is built from 15 residues. Germline V gene data show CDR1 as SEHNR and CDR2 as FQNEAQ (reference sequence). V lost 1 base and J 3 bases, leaving 13 bases between the germline ends. This CDR3 is CASSLEGPGIYEQYF. The CDR3 DNA is TGTGCCAGCAGCTTAGAAGGTCCGGGAATCTACGAGCAGTACTTC.

This clonotype was counted a single time. An end of the junction does not agree with germline; a read error may underlie this. V gene TRBV7-2 combines with J gene TRBJ2-7, with 12 bases matching TRBD2. Germline lookup yields CDR1 SGHTA and CDR2 FQGNSA. The CDR3 is made up of 17 amino acids. The CDR3 DNA is TGTGCCAGCAGCTCGGGATCGGGACTAGCGGGCCACTACGGGCAGTACTTC. This translates into CASSSGSGLAGHYGQYF.

A few counts support this clonotype. The chain carries TRBV6-5 and TRBJ2-1; no reliable D call. Trimming removed 0 bases at V and 9 bases at J, with 9 bases between. Germline V gene sequence: CDR1 MNHEY, CDR2 SVGAGI. The CDR3 totals 13 residues. DNA of the CDR3: TGTGCCAGCAGTTACTCGGTTTACGGTGAGCAGTTCTTC. Its protein product is CASSYSVYGEQFF.

This clonotype showed up just a few times. The rearrangement joins TRBV20-1 to TRBJ2-1, with D maybe TRBD2 (5 bases). The CDR3 contains 13 residues. The V gene's germline CDR1 is DFQATT and CDR2 SNEGSKA (reference sequence). Trimming took 0 bases from V and 15 from J, leaving 18 bases between them. The CDR3 reads CSARDDRERSVFF. The CDR3 region has the DNA TGCAGTGCTAGAGATGATCGGGAAAGGAGTGTGTTCTTC.

This chain joins TRBV7-2 and TRBJ2-7; TRBD1 is a possible D gene (5 bases). V gave up 4 bases and J gave up 6 bases, with 13 bases separating them. In germline, CDR1 is SGHTA, CDR2 FQGNSA. CDR3 length equals 13 residues. As DNA, the CDR3 is TGTGCCAGCAGCTATATGAGGACACCCGAGCAGTACTTC. This gives the protein CASSYMRTPEQYF.

The chain carries TRBV6-1 and TRBJ2-4; TRBD2 might be the D (7 bases). V was trimmed by 6 bases and J by 4 bases, leaving 19 bases between them. CDR3 length equals 16 residues. Germline V lookup: CDR1 MNHNS, CDR2 SASEGT. The CDR3 loop is CASRRGGPLEKNIQYF. As DNA, the CDR3 is TGTGCCAGCAGGAGGGGGGGACCCCTTGAAAAAAACATTCAGTACTTC.

The chain links TRBV6-1 to TRBJ1-3; D is uncertain. CDR3 length equals 16 residues. Trimming shortened V by 4 bases and J by 0 bases, and 13 bases separated the two germline ends. The germline V gene has CDR1 MNHNS and CDR2 SASEGT. CDR3 sequence: CASSGLPPSSGNTIYF. CDR3 nucleotide sequence: TGTGCCAGCAGTGGACTCCCCCCGAGCTCTGGAAACACCATATATTTT.

In the case of this clonotype: One end of the junction fails to match germline, which may point to a read error. V usage is TRBV27 and J usage is TRBJ2-7; D is perhaps TRBD1 (5 bases). This CDR3 contains 15 residues. Germline V lookup: CDR1 MNHEY, CDR2 SMNVEV (reference sequence). The CDR3 DNA is TGTGCTAGCAGCCTAGGGGCAGGTGGCACCTACGAGCAGTACTTC. This codes for CASSLGAGGTYEQYF.

This clonotype has more than one count but fewer than ten. One end of the junction does not line up with germline, which may come from a read error. The rearrangement uses TRBV4-1 and TRBJ1-5, with a weak D call TRBD1 (6 bases). The CDR3 has 15 amino acids. Germline V lookup: CDR1 MGHRA, CDR2 YSYEKL. The CDR3 nucleotides are TGCGCCAGCAGCCAAGATCAAGGGGGAGGGCAGCCTCAGCATTTT. Amino acid sequence: CASSQDQGGGQPQHF.

This clonotype turned up a few times. The V gene is TRBV6-2 or TRBV6-3, the J gene TRBJ2-7, with 9 bases matching TRBD2. This CDR3 contains 15 residues. Germline V gene data show CDR1 as MNHEY and CDR2 as SVGEGT. Germline trimming cut 4 bases from V and 0 bases from J; bases unmatched to any gene: 4. CDR3 amino acids: CASSSPAGGSYEQYF. The CDR3 DNA reads as TGTGCCAGCAGTTCCCCAGCGGGAGGCTCCTACGAGCAGTACTTC.

This chain uses TRBV19 with TRBJ2-3; D possibly uses TRBD1 or TRBD2 (5 bases each). This CDR3 spans 18 amino acids. From germline, CDR1 is LNHDA and CDR2 SQIVND (reference sequence). V was cut by 4 bases and J by 6 bases, with 26 bases left in between. CDR3 sequence: CASSTGPWIVESADTQYF. The CDR3 DNA sequence: TGTGCCAGTAGTACGGGGCCATGGATCGTGGAGAGTGCGGATACGCAGTATTTT.

On this clonotype itself: A read error may be the cause here, since a much bigger clone is one base away. V gene TRBV5-1 combines with J gene TRBJ2-7; D may be TRBD1 or TRBD2 (5 bases each). V was pared by 4 bases and J by 2 bases, with 13 bases between. Germline CDR1 reads SGHRS; CDR2 reads YFSETQ. This CDR3 spans 14 amino acids. CDR3 amino acids: CASSRDGFAYEQYF. The CDR3 nucleotides read TGCGCCAGCAGCCGGGACGGATTCGCCTACGAGCAGTACTTC. Supplemented by reference TRBV5-1 and TRBJ2-7, the full variable domain reads KAGVTQTPRYLIKTRGQQVTLSCSPISGHRSVSWYQQTPGQGLQFLFEYFSETQRNKGNFPGRFSGRQFSNSRSEMNVSTLELGDSALYLCASSRDGFAYEQYFGPGTRLTVT.

Points on this clonotype: A much larger clone lies a single base off, so this may be a read error. J is TRBJ2-7 and V is TRBV12-3 or TRBV12-4; D not certain. There are 12 residues in the CDR3. The CDR3 coding sequence is TGTACCAGCAGCTCCTCGGGCTACGAGCAGTACTTC. It specifies CTSSSSGYEQYF.

V gene TRBV28 combines with J gene TRBJ1-6; 9 bases agree with TRBD1. CDR1 is MDHEN, CDR2 SYDVKM, per germline. CDR3 length: 15 residues. Trimming cost V 5 bases and J 10 bases; bases outside gene matches: 9. The CDR3 loop is CASSILDRGRSPLHF. The DNA of the CDR3 is TGTGCCAGCAGTATCTTGGACAGGGGTCGCTCACCCCTCCACTTT.

This chain joins TRBV5-1 and TRBJ1-2, with D unresolved. CDR1 is SGHRS and CDR2 is YFSETQ in the germline V gene. The CDR3 is 15 amino acids. V gave up 0 bases and J gave up 2 bases, with 11 bases separating them. The chain's CDR3 is CASSLGEVQNYGYTF. In DNA, the CDR3 is TGCGCCAGCAGCTTGGGGGAGGTTCAGAACTATGGCTACACCTTC.

The chain combines TRBV7-2 with TRBJ2-7; D not resolved. The CDR3 extends over 14 amino acids. Trimming took off 1 base at V and 7 bases at J, with 14 bases between the two ends. Germline V gives CDR1 SGHTA, CDR2 FQGNSA. The CDR3 here is CASSLGDTTGEQYF. The CDR3 DNA reads TGTGCCAGCAGCTTAGGGGATACAACCGGGGAGCAGTACTTC.

This clonotype was seen only a few times. The chain is built from TRBV20-1 and TRBJ2-7; 11 bases fit TRBD1. The germline V gene encodes CDR1 DFQATT and CDR2 SNEGSKA (reference sequence). The CDR3 spans 15 residues. The V segment lost 1 base and the J segment 5 bases; nucleotides outside the gene matches: 7. The CDR3 region is CSARVGQGASNEQYF. In DNA, the CDR3 is TGCAGTGCTAGAGTTGGACAGGGGGCTTCCAACGAGCAGTACTTC.

This clonotype was picked up one time. The CDR3 sequence: CSASRASGRGDTQYF. The CDR3 nucleotides read TGCAGTGCTAGTCGGGCTAGCGGACGAGGGGATACGCAGTATTTT. The chain joins TRBV20-1 to TRBJ2-3, with 7 bases matching TRBD2. CDR3 length: 15 amino acids. V shed 3 bases and J 6 bases; nucleotides not matched to a gene: 12. Per the germline V gene, CDR1 is DFQATT and CDR2 is SNEGSKA (reference sequence).

The chain joins TRBV11-3 to TRBJ2-7; D unresolved. With 0 bases removed from V and 3 bases from J, the gap between germline ends came to 12 bases. This CDR3 is 15 amino acids long. Looked up from germline, CDR1 is SGHNT and CDR2 is YENEEA. The CDR3 DNA sequence: TGTGCCAGCAGCTTAGATCCGACACAGTACTACGAGCAGTACTTC. This translates into CASSLDPTQYYEQYF.

The rearrangement links TRBV16 to TRBJ2-4; unclear D gene. The J call may be wrong; the DNA end is better matched by TRBJ2-7. CDR1 KGHSY and CDR2 FQNENV come from the germline V gene. The CDR3 loop spans 14 amino acids. The CDR3 spells CASSQWLGSYEQYF. The CDR3 region has the DNA TGTGCCAGCAGCCAATGGTTGGGATCCTACGAGCAGTACTTC.

This clonotype has a handful of counts. This chain links TRBV29-1 with TRBJ2-4; D remains unclear. Germline CDR1 and CDR2: SQVTM and ANQGSEA. The CDR3 consists of 15 residues. Trimming cost V 0 bases and J 0 bases, with 9 bases left between them. The CDR3 coding sequence is TGCAGCGTTGAAGATTTTGCGTTAGCCAAAAACATTCAGTACTTC. Protein product: CSVEDFALAKNIQYF.

This clonotype was observed a handful of times. The CDR3 DNA reads as TGTGCCAGCAGTTTTTCTAGCGGGTTAGGGGCTACGCAGTATTTT. Amino acid sequence: CASSFSSGLGATQYF. The rearrangement uses TRBV12-3 or TRBV12-4 and TRBJ2-3, with TRBD2 matching over 8 bases. After removal of 3 bases from V and 8 bases from J, the junction contained 10 bases not matched to a gene. This CDR3 is 15 amino acids long.